This entry lists 32 T cell receptor beta chains sequenced from one sample in a study of blood T cell repertoires in COVID-19. Repertoires were generated with immunoSEQ multiplex PCR, while TCRdb's copy carries only in-frame clones and drops some. Of roughly 340,000 clones in the sample, about nine tenths were seen once. Material for sequencing was peripheral blood. These receptor sequences come from a woman in her seventies with COVID-19, enrolled during active disease.

The chain combines TRBV18 with TRBJ1-5; 10 nucleotides match TRBD1. The trim removed 6 bases at V and 1 base at J, leaving 6 bases unmatched. Germline-derived CDR1 and CDR2 are KGHSH and LQKENI. This CDR3 is built from 16 residues. The chain's CDR3 is CASSRQGAGSNQPQHF. The CDR3 DNA reads as TGTGCCAGCTCTCGACAGGGGGCGGGGAGCAATCAGCCCCAGCATTTT. Filled out from reference TRBV18 and TRBJ1-5, the complete variable domain reads NAGVMQNPRHLVRRRGQEARLRCSPMKGHSHVYWYRQLPEEGLKFMVYLQKENIIDESGMPKERFSAEFPKEGPSILRIQQVVRGDSAAYFCASSRQGAGSNQPQHFGDGTRLSIL.

The chain is built from TRBV6-5 and TRBJ1-2; TRBD1 might be the D (5 bases). Germline loops: CDR1 MNHEY, CDR2 SVGAGI. The CDR3 loop spans 13 amino acids. V gave up 2 bases and J gave up 8 bases, with 12 bases separating them. The CDR3 reads CASSYGGFRGYTF. The CDR3 bases are TGTGCCAGCAGTTACGGGGGGTTCCGCGGCTACACCTTC.

The rearrangement joins TRBV28 to TRBJ2-5, with 8 positions matching TRBD1. The CDR3 length is 15 residues. Per the germline V gene, CDR1 is MDHEN and CDR2 is SYDVKM. V shed 4 bases, J shed 5 bases, and the junction held 9 bases outside the gene matches. CDR3 region: CASSSPGRGRETQYF. The CDR3 DNA reads TGTGCCAGCAGTTCCCCGGGCAGGGGGCGGGAGACCCAGTACTTC.

V and J are TRBV7-6 and TRBJ1-1, with 9 bases that match TRBD1. The CDR3 length is 14 residues. The trim removed 5 bases at V and 6 bases at J, leaving 7 bases unmatched. Looked up from germline, CDR1 is SGHVS and CDR2 is FNYEAQ. The CDR3 DNA sequence: TGTGCCAGCAGCCGGACAGGGGTAGGAGCTGAAGCTTTCTTT. This gives the protein CASSRTGVGAEAFF. Full variable domain (missing parts from reference TRBV7-6 and TRBJ1-1): GAGVSQSPRYKVTKRGQDVALRCDPISGHVSLYWYRQALGQGPEFLTYFNYEAQQDKSGLPNDRFSAERPEGSISTLTIQRTEQRDSAMYRCASSRTGVGAEAFFGQGTRLTVV.

The CDR3 sequence: CASSFGGPEAFF. In DNA form, the CDR3 reads TGTGCCAGCAGTTTCGGGGGACCTGAAGCTTTCTTT. J is TRBJ1-1 and V is TRBV12-3 or TRBV12-4; possibly TRBD1 for D (5 bases). V lost 3 bases and J 6 bases, leaving 8 bases between the germline ends. The CDR3 length is 12 residues.

This sequence joins TRBV19 and TRBJ2-5; 7 nucleotides line up with TRBD1. The germline gives CDR1 LNHDA, CDR2 SQIVND (reference sequence). The junction had 6 bases not matched to a gene; V was cut back by 4 bases and J by 1 base. There are 15 residues in the CDR3. The chain's CDR3 is CASSSYRGLQETQYF. The DNA of the CDR3 is TGTGCCAGTAGTAGTTACAGGGGCCTCCAAGAGACCCAGTACTTC.

The rearrangement joins TRBV6-6 to TRBJ2-5, with D hard to call. Trimming removed 2 bases at V and 5 bases at J, with 3 bases between. CDR3 length equals 11 residues. Germline V CDR1 and CDR2: MNHNY, SVGAGI (reference sequence). CDR3 protein: CASSYGETQYF. The CDR3 DNA sequence: TGTGCCAGCAGTTACGGCGAGACCCAGTACTTC.

This clone was detected once. V gene TRBV4-1 combines with J gene TRBJ2-3, with 8 nucleotides matching TRBD2. The CDR3 contains 16 residues. CDR1 is MGHRA, CDR2 YSYEKL, per germline. The trim removed 0 bases at V and 11 bases at J, leaving 13 bases unmatched. In DNA form, the CDR3 reads TGCGCCAGCAGCCAAGAGACGGCGGGGGGACGGCGGGAGCAGTATTTT. Translation: CASSQETAGGRREQYF.

A note on this clone: The junction and the germline gene differ at one end; a read error may be behind it. The J gene is TRBJ2-5, the V gene TRBV3-1 (or the pseudogene TRBV3-2), with TRBD2 matching over 15 bases. The germline V gene encodes CDR1 LGHDT and CDR2 YNNKEL (reference sequence). The CDR3 sequence is 20 residues long. The CDR3 nucleotides read TGTGCCAGCAGACAAGTCATAGGACTAGCGGGGGGGCCGCATAAAGAGACCCAGTACTTC. It specifies CASRQVIGLAGGPHKETQYF.

This clone has only a few counts. The chain has TRBV10-2 and TRBJ1-6; a possible D gene is TRBD1 (6 bases). The ends were cut back, 10 bases at V and 9 bases at J, with 19 bases in the middle. This CDR3 is 14 amino acids long. Germline CDR1 WSHSY, CDR2 SAAADI. CDR3 DNA sequence: TGCGCCACCACTTATGGGGGCAAGGCTTCACCCCTCCACTTT. Translation gives CATTYGGKASPLHF.

Here the CDR3 reads CASLEIGAGNYGYTF. In DNA form, the CDR3 reads TGTGCCAGTCTTGAAATAGGGGCCGGCAACTATGGCTACACCTTC. The chain is built from TRBV6-5 and TRBJ1-2; D is perhaps TRBD1 (5 bases). V gave up 9 bases and J gave up 2 bases, with 19 bases separating them. From germline, CDR1 is MNHEY and CDR2 SVGAGI. The CDR3 length is 15 residues.

V and J are TRBV6-1 and TRBJ1-1, with D hard to call. With 3 bases removed from V and 3 bases from J, the gap between germline ends came to 8 bases. CDR3 length: 13 amino acids. Per the germline V gene, CDR1 is MNHNS and CDR2 is SASEGT. The CDR3: CASSERVDTEAFF. DNA of the CDR3: TGTGCCAGCAGTGAGAGGGTAGACACTGAAGCTTTCTTT.

The rearrangement joins TRBV18 to TRBJ2-7; possible D gene TRBD2, 5 bases. The CDR3 runs 14 residues. V lost 1 base to trimming and J lost 2 bases, with 9 bases between them. Germline V gives CDR1 KGHSH, CDR2 LQKENI. CDR3 nucleotide sequence: TGTGCCAGCTCACCACTCGGGAATACCTACGAGCAGTACTTC. Amino acids: CASSPLGNTYEQYF.

The chain combines TRBV4-3 with TRBJ2-7; a possible D gene is TRBD1 (6 bases). V lost 0 bases to trimming and J lost 1 base, with 10 bases between them. Germline CDR1 reads LGHNA; CDR2 reads YSLEER. The CDR3 totals 15 residues. CDR3 loop: CASSQEAGQSYEQYF. Written as DNA, the CDR3 is TGCGCCAGCAGCCAAGAGGCCGGACAGTCCTACGAGCAGTACTTC.

This clone was recorded once. The chain recombines TRBV24-1 with TRBJ2-3; TRBD2 aligns across 8 bases. Per germline, CDR1 KGHDR and CDR2 SFDVKD. This CDR3 contains 16 residues. V shed 4 bases, J shed 7 bases, and the junction held 12 bases outside the gene matches. In DNA form, the CDR3 reads TGTGCCACCAGTGACCCGGCCGGGGGGGACGGGAATACGCAGTATTTT. This codes for CATSDPAGGDGNTQYF.

This clone was recorded a few times. The chain employs TRBV10-3 and TRBJ2-2; TRBD2 is a possible D gene (6 bases). Germline-derived CDR1 and CDR2 are ENHRY and SYGVKD. This CDR3 has 16 amino acids. The V end was cut by 6 bases, the J end by 1 base, with 15 bases between. As DNA, the CDR3 is TGTGCCATCAGCTCCGGGACGGGACTGAACACCGGGGAGCTGTTTTTT. Its translation: CAISSGTGLNTGELFF.

A single count supports this clone. V gene TRBV11-2 combines with J gene TRBJ2-2; 7 nucleotides match TRBD2. Germline CDR1 and CDR2: SGHAT and FQNNGV. The CDR3 totals 15 residues. V shed 3 bases, J shed 4 bases, and the junction held 5 bases outside the gene matches. As DNA, the CDR3 is TGTGCCAGCAGCTTCAAACCGGGGGGCACCGGGGAGCTGTTTTTT. Protein sequence: CASSFKPGGTGELFF.

This clone has only one observation. The rearrangement links TRBV5-1 to TRBJ1-4, with 10 positions matching TRBD1. Germline CDR1 and CDR2: SGHRS and YFSETQ. The CDR3 spans 15 residues. V dropped 2 bases and J dropped 5; count of bases not matched to a gene: 3. DNA for the CDR3: TGCGCCAGCAGCTTAGGGACAGGGGCAAATGAAAAACTGTTTTTT. Its translation: CASSLGTGANEKLFF.

The chain recombines TRBV19 with TRBJ1-1, with 7 bases lining up with TRBD1. This CDR3 region has 14 residues. CDR1 is LNHDA and CDR2 is SQIVND in the germline V gene (reference sequence). The trim removed 3 bases at V and 6 bases at J, leaving 7 bases unmatched. DNA of the CDR3: TGTGCCAGTAGTATCTTAGACAGGGTCGCTGAAGCTTTCTTT. It translates to CASSILDRVAEAFF.

The chain uses TRBV13 and TRBJ1-2; 8 nucleotides line up with TRBD1. Germline CDR1 and CDR2: PRHDT and FYEKMQ (reference sequence). Unmatched junction bases numbered 5, after V lost 8 bases and J lost 0 bases. This CDR3 is 14 amino acids long. The CDR3 sequence is CASLRTGTNYGYTF. The CDR3 region has the DNA TGTGCCAGCCTTAGGACAGGGACTAACTATGGCTACACCTTC.

The genes are TRBV2 and TRBJ1-3, with TRBD1 matching over 7 bases. V shed 3 bases and J 8 bases; nucleotides not matched to a gene: 7. This CDR3 comprises 14 residues. In germline, CDR1 is SNHLY, CDR2 FYNNEI. The CDR3 nucleotides are TGTGCCAGCAGTGACACAGGGGTACGGGACACCATATATTTT. Translating it yields CASSDTGVRDTIYF.

V is TRBV5-6 and J is TRBJ2-3, with 9 nucleotides matching TRBD2. CDR3 size: 15 residues. CDR1 SGHDT and CDR2 YYEEEE come from the germline V gene. V lost 2 bases, J lost 2 bases, and 3 bases stayed unmatched. Here the CDR3 reads CASSFGGGVTDTQYF. The CDR3 coding sequence is TGTGCCAGCAGCTTTGGCGGGGGGGTCACAGATACGCAGTATTTT.

The V gene is TRBV15, the J gene TRBJ1-5, with unresolved D. Germline lookup yields CDR1 LNHNV and CDR2 YYDKDF (reference sequence). This CDR3 contains 15 residues. V lost 0 bases and J lost 1, with 7 bases in between. CDR3 DNA: TGTGCCACCAGCAGAGAGGAGGGAAGCAATCAGCCCCAGCATTTT. The encoded protein is CATSREEGSNQPQHF.

This clone was counted once. This sequence joins TRBV18 and TRBJ1-1; the D is unclear. Per germline, CDR1 KGHSH and CDR2 LQKENI. V lost 3 bases to trimming and J lost 1 base, with 15 bases between them. There are 16 residues in the CDR3. CDR3 coding DNA: TGTGCCAGCTCACCCCTCAGCAGGCGGGAGAACACTGAAGCTTTCTTT. This translates into CASSPLSRRENTEAFF. Full variable domain (outside the CDR3, taken from reference TRBV18 and TRBJ1-1): NAGVMQNPRHLVRRRGQEARLRCSPMKGHSHVYWYRQLPEEGLKFMVYLQKENIIDESGMPKERFSAEFPKEGPSILRIQQVVRGDSAAYFCASSPLSRRENTEAFFGQGTRLTVV.

V usage is TRBV19 and J usage is TRBJ1-2; 7 bases match TRBD1. This CDR3 has 17 residues. CDR1 and CDR2 from the germline V gene are LNHDA and SQIVND (reference sequence). Losses at the gene ends were 5 bases for V and 4 bases for J; bases not matched to a gene: 16. CDR3 nucleotide sequence: TGTGCCAGTAGTCCGACCCTTCCGGGACAGACGTTCTATGGCTACACCTTC. It encodes CASSPTLPGQTFYGYTF. Together with reference TRBV19 and TRBJ1-2, the CDR3 gives the full variable domain: DGGITQSPKYLFRKEGQNVTLSCEQNLNHDAMYWYRQDPGQGLRLIYYSQIVNDFQKGDIAEGYSVSREKKESFPLTVTSAQKNPTAFYLCASSPTLPGQTFYGYTFGSGTRLTVV.

V and J are TRBV6-5 and TRBJ1-1; the D is unclear. CDR3 size: 14 residues. CDR1 is MNHEY, CDR2 SVGAGI, per germline. V was cut by 0 bases and J by 3 bases, with 8 bases left in between. CDR3 sequence: CASSYSNSYTEAFF. DNA of the CDR3: TGTGCCAGCAGTTACTCGAACAGTTACACTGAAGCTTTCTTT.

The CDR3 DNA sequence: TGTGCCAGCAGCTTTTCTGTTATGAACACTGAAGCTTTCTTT. Translation gives CASSFSVMNTEAFF. The chain has TRBV7-2 and TRBJ1-1; D is unclear. CDR3 size: 14 residues. Trimming removed 3 bases at V and 0 bases at J, with 8 bases between. Looked up from germline, CDR1 is SGHTA and CDR2 is FQGNSA.

The chain couples TRBV10-3 to TRBJ2-1; D perhaps matches TRBD2 (6 bases). The V gene lost 4 bases and the J gene lost 9 bases, with 16 bases spanning the gap. This CDR3 contains 14 residues. The germline CDR1 and CDR2 sequences are ENHRY and SYGVKD. In nucleotides, the CDR3 is TGTGCCATCAGTGTATGGGGTCCGGAGGGTGAGCAGTTCTTC. This translates into CAISVWGPEGEQFF.

The chain couples TRBV3-1 (or the pseudogene TRBV3-2) to TRBJ2-2; a weak D match, TRBD2 (6 bases). V lost 3 bases and J 0 bases, leaving 17 bases between the germline ends. This CDR3 contains 18 residues. CDR1 is LGHDT, CDR2 YNNKEL, per germline (reference sequence). The DNA of the CDR3 is TGTGCCAGCAGCCACATTTTTCTTAGCGGCCCGAACACCGGGGAGCTGTTTTTT. It is translated as CASSHIFLSGPNTGELFF.

The V gene is TRBV24-1, the J gene TRBJ1-2; D gene ambiguous. CDR3 size: 13 residues. The V and J ends lost 0 bases and 8 bases respectively, with 9 bases between them. The germline gives CDR1 KGHDR, CDR2 SFDVKD. CDR3 loop: CATSDLLGLGYTF. The CDR3 DNA reads as TGTGCCACCAGTGATTTGCTAGGACTGGGCTACACCTTC.

The chain links TRBV2 to TRBJ2-7; D is unresolved. Trimming removed 6 bases at V and 4 bases at J, with 7 bases between. The CDR3 is 11 residues long. Germline CDR1 is SNHLY and CDR2 is FYNNEI. The CDR3 region is CASSGRYEQYF. In DNA, the CDR3 is TGTGCCAGCAGCGGTCGGTACGAGCAGTACTTC.

CDR3 residues: CASCSFSRGNQYF. In DNA form, the CDR3 reads TGTGCCAGCTGTTCCTTCTCAAGGGGGAACCAGTACTTC. The chain links TRBV28 to TRBJ2-5; weak D call: TRBD1 (6 bases). The CDR3 has 13 amino acids. The V gene's germline CDR1 is MDHEN and CDR2 SYDVKM. V was shortened by 8 bases and J by 10 bases, with 20 bases between the two germline ends.